This entry lists 18 T cell receptor beta chains sequenced from one sample in a study of immune characterization of retroperitoneal liposarcoma. TCRdb reanalysed the PCR reads using MiXCR and keeps one entry per CDR3 protein. Found here are 2,500 to 3,500 distinct CDR3 sequences, about 52% of them singletons; the top ten hold around 53%. Specimen: tumor tissue. These receptors originate from a male donor with retroperitoneal liposarcoma.

This sequence joins TRBV6-1 and TRBJ2-1, with D maybe TRBD2 (5 bases). Germline V gene sequence: CDR1 MNHNS, CDR2 SASEGT. CDR3 size: 13 residues. Trimming cost V 7 bases and J 10 bases, with 17 bases left between them. This CDR3 reads CASKSASKREQFF. For the CDR3, the DNA is TGTGCCAGCAAAAGCGCCTCTAAGCGGGAGCAGTTCTTC.

Comment on this clonotype: A much more abundant neighbour one base away suggests this may be a read error. The chain couples TRBV7-6 to TRBJ2-1; D possibly corresponds to TRBD1 (5 bases). The CDR3 totals 17 residues. Germline V gene data show CDR1 as SGHVS and CDR2 as FNYEAQ. V lost 4 bases to trimming and J lost 13 bases, with 29 bases between them. In DNA form, the CDR3 reads TGTGCCAGCAGCTCGCCGGCACAGGCACCAAACCAAGAGACCCAGTTCTTC. Its translation: CASSSPAQAPNQETQFF. Looking up the rest from reference TRBV7-6 and TRBJ2-1 gives the full variable domain: GAGVSQSPRYKVTKRGQDVALRCDPISGHVSLYWYRQALGQGPEFLTYFNYEAQQDKSGLPNDRFSAERPEGSISTLTIQRTEQRDSAMYRCASSSPAQAPNQETQFFGPGTRLTVL.

V gene TRBV7-6 combines with J gene TRBJ2-1; D is possibly TRBD1 (5 bases). The J call is uncertain, as TRBJ2-7 better fits the DNA end. CDR1 is SGHVS and CDR2 is FNYEAQ in the germline V gene. The CDR3 covers 14 residues. The CDR3 spells CASSLSGFGDEQYF. In DNA, the CDR3 is TGTGCCAGCAGCTTATCAGGGTTTGGCGATGAGCAGTACTTC.

This sequence joins TRBV7-2 and TRBJ2-6; TRBD2 aligns across 8 bases. With the DNA end fitting TRBJ2-7 better, the J assignment may be wrong. The CDR3 runs to 15 residues. Germline V gives CDR1 SGHTA, CDR2 FQGNSA. Here the CDR3 reads CASSRTSQPYYEQYF. DNA for the CDR3: TGTGCCAGCAGCAGGACTAGCCAACCTTACTACGAGCAGTACTTC.

The V and J genes are TRBV10-1 and TRBJ2-3, with D unresolved. The length of the CDR3 is 13 residues. CDR1 is WNHNN, CDR2 SYGVQD, per germline (reference sequence). V lost 6 bases and J lost 2, with 9 bases in between. CDR3 coding DNA: TGCGCCAGCAGAGAGACTCACACAGATACGCAGTATTTT. Protein sequence: CASRETHTDTQYF.

J is TRBJ2-1 and V is TRBV12-3 or TRBV12-4; TRBD2 matches 8 bases. V dropped 6 bases and J dropped 10; count of bases not matched to a gene: 5. The CDR3 totals 12 residues. The CDR3 region has the DNA TGTGCCAGCAGCCGGACTAGCTGGGAGCAGTTCTTC. As protein: CASSRTSWEQFF.

This chain links TRBV27 with TRBJ2-2; 10 nucleotides align to TRBD1. V gave up 2 bases and J gave up 3 bases; unmatched junction bases: 12. This CDR3 spans 19 amino acids. Germline CDR1 reads MNHEY; CDR2 reads SMNVEV (reference sequence). CDR3 bases: TGTGCCAGCAGTTTAGTAGTCCCCGACAGGGGGCGGTACACCGGGGAGCTGTTTTTT. It encodes CASSLVVPDRGRYTGELFF.

In this sample, this clonotype is large. The genes are TRBV6-1 and TRBJ2-2, with D perhaps TRBD1 (7 bases). Trimming pared 6 bases from V and 4 bases from J, leaving 27 bases between. Germline lookup yields CDR1 MNHNS and CDR2 SASEGT. This CDR3 is 19 amino acids long. The CDR3 DNA sequence: TGTGCCAGCAGCCGCATGGGACTGACAGGGCTGTTGGGCACCGGGGAGCTGTTTTTT. This sequence encodes CASSRMGLTGLLGTGELFF.

In its sample, this clonotype was seen a few times. The chain combines TRBV6-1 with TRBJ2-2, with D hard to call. The V and J ends lost 10 bases and 1 base respectively, with 7 bases between them. The length of the CDR3 is 12 residues. Germline-derived CDR1 and CDR2 are MNHNS and SASEGT. Here the CDR3 reads CATHGNTGELFF. As DNA, the CDR3 is TGTGCCACGCACGGGAACACCGGGGAGCTGTTTTTT.

This clonotype is classed as medium-sized. The chain carries TRBV6-1 and TRBJ2-1, with 7 bases identical to TRBD1. The CDR3 runs to 13 residues. Germline V gene lookup returns CDR1 MNHNS and CDR2 SASEGT. V was clipped by 6 bases and J by 4 bases; unmatched bases: 3. In DNA, the CDR3 is TGTGCCAGCAGGCCGGGACAGTACAATGAGCAGTTCTTC. Amino acids: CASRPGQYNEQFF.

The rearrangement uses TRBV27 and TRBJ2-1, with 7 nucleotides matching TRBD2. The junction had 15 bases not matched to a gene; V was cut back by 7 bases and J by 12 bases. Germline V gene sequence: CDR1 MNHEY, CDR2 SMNVEV (reference sequence). The CDR3 runs to 14 residues. CDR3 coding DNA: TGTGCCAGCATACCCTCCAGCGGGGCCAAGGCGCAGTTCTTC. Translating it yields CASIPSSGAKAQFF.

This clonotype has only a few counts. This chain uses TRBV10-2 with TRBJ2-1; 9 bases align to TRBD2. There are 14 residues in the CDR3. After removal of 7 bases from V and 4 bases from J, the junction contained 5 bases not matched to a gene. CDR1 is WSHSY and CDR2 is SAAADI in the germline V gene. CDR3 sequence reads: CASIGAGGYNEQFF. The CDR3 coding sequence is TGCGCCAGCATAGGAGCGGGAGGATACAATGAGCAGTTCTTC.

By share, this clonotype ranks as medium-sized. The chain combines TRBV6-1 with TRBJ2-1; D gene ambiguous. V was shortened by 8 bases and J by 10 bases, with 12 bases between the two germline ends. The CDR3 runs 11 residues. CDR1 is MNHNS, CDR2 SASEGT, per germline. CDR3 DNA: TGTGCCAGCGGGCAGACCTACGAGCAGTTCTTC. Translated: CASGQTYEQFF.

The chain joins TRBV6-1 to TRBJ2-2, with unresolved D. The germline V gene has CDR1 MNHNS and CDR2 SASEGT. The CDR3 sequence is 12 residues long. The ends were cut back, 5 bases at V and 8 bases at J, with 9 bases in the middle. The CDR3 DNA is TGTGCCAGCAGTCGACTCGGTGGGGAGCTGTTTTTT. Amino acid sequence: CASSRLGGELFF.

V gene TRBV7-3 combines with J gene TRBJ2-1; D is perhaps TRBD2 (5 bases). The V end was cut by 4 bases, the J end by 10 bases, with 11 bases between. CDR1 is SGHTA and CDR2 is FQGTGA in the germline V gene. This CDR3 is built from 12 residues. This chain's CDR3 is CASSSPGVEQFF. The CDR3 DNA follows: TGTGCCAGCAGCTCCCCCGGGGTGGAGCAGTTCTTC.

The sample holds a few counts of this clonotype. This chain joins TRBV12-3 or TRBV12-4 and TRBJ2-2; 7 bases align to TRBD2. The CDR3 has 16 residues. The junction had 7 bases not matched to a gene; V was cut back by 6 bases and J by 0 bases. The CDR3, as DNA: TGTGCCAGCAGCCTAGGGAGGGTCGCGAACACCGGGGAGCTGTTTTTT. This sequence encodes CASSLGRVANTGELFF.

By share of the sample, this clonotype is medium-sized. J is TRBJ2-5 and V is TRBV4-1, with 11 bases lining up with TRBD1. The CDR3 runs to 16 residues. The V and J ends lost 0 bases and 3 bases, in that order; junction bases with no gene match: 3. Germline V gene data show CDR1 as MGHRA and CDR2 as YSYEKL. In nucleotides, the CDR3 is TGCGCCAGCAGCCAAGATTGGGGACAGGGGGAAGAGACCCAGTACTTC. Residues: CASSQDWGQGEETQYF.

Relative to its sample, this clonotype is medium-sized. CDR3 bases: TGTGCCAGCAGCCCCTCGGGCAGTACGGAGACCCAGTTCTTC. Protein product: CASSPSGSTETQFF. The rearrangement uses TRBV7-2 and TRBJ2-1; no reliable D call. V lost 5 bases to trimming and J lost 13 bases, with 21 bases between them. This CDR3 is 14 amino acids long. Germline CDR1 SGHTA, CDR2 FQGNSA.